Sequencing of this T cell receptor (beta chain) was carried out in a study of human T cells and chemical hapten exposure. Study as a whole: The study traced per-sample TCR yield variation mainly to small differences in pooled library volumes.

Turning to this clonotype: Its antigen is as yet unknown.

CDR1 is WSHSY and CDR2 is SAAADI in the germline V gene. The CDR3 sequence is 15 residues long. J was trimmed by 6 bases and V by 11 bases; bases with no gene match: 13. Whole-study results and caveats: Expanded TCRs formed significantly more large CDR3 similarity clusters than controls.

Sample time point: patch test 1, 2 weeks after DPC sensitization. Treatment here: therapeutic diphenylcyclopropenone sensitization with weekly scalp DPC. Alopecia patients deemed DPC-suitable, aged 18 to 70, excluding pregnancy. TCRdb reanalysed the RACE reads using MiXCR and keeps one entry per CDR3 protein. The table records over 45,000 distinct CDR3 sequences, approximately 8.6% of them present only once. The V call is TRBV10-2, the J call TRBJ2-3; TRBD2 agrees at 11 bases. The receptor was isolated from a woman between 40 and 55 years old with alopecia areata. Some clones in this sample may be carry-over from other donors' samples. Sequenced material: whole blood, taken in connection with sensitization to the hapten diphenylcyclopropenone (DPC). Here the CDR3 reads CAFQGTSGGSDTQYF. The CDR3 DNA sequence: TGCGCCTTTCAAGGAACTAGCGGGGGTAGCGATACGCAGTATTTT.